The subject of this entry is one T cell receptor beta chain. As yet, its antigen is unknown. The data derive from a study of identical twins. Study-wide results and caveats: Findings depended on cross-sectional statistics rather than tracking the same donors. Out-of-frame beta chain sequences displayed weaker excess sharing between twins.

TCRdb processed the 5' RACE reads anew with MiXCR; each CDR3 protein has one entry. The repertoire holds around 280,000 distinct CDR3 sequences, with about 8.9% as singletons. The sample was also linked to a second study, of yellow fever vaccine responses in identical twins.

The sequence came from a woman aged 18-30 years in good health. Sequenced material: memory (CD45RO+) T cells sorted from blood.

The CDR3 loop is CASSGLAGTAPETQYF. CDR3 DNA: TGTGCCAGCAGTGGTCTAGCGGGAACCGCCCCAGAGACCCAGTACTTC. The gene calls are TRBV6-1 and TRBJ2-5, with 9 bases lining up with TRBD2. The germline CDR1 and CDR2 sequences are MNHNS and SASEGT. CDR3 length: 16 amino acids. The V and J ends lost 4 bases and 4 bases, in that order; junction bases with no gene match: 10.